The entry below describes one T cell receptor beta chain. The entry originates in a study of blood T cell repertoires in COVID-19. Recruits, aged roughly 18 to 89 years, lived in 24 US areas. Each participant's cohort was designated according to participant-reported clinical history. Two consecutive negative NP/OP PCR tests, clearance, or resolved symptoms defined Cohort 3 recovery. Trimming left V 5 bases short and J 0 bases short, with 10 bases between. Per germline, CDR1 LNHNV and CDR2 YYDKDF (reference sequence). The CDR3 extends over 14 amino acids. The assay was immunoSEQ multiplex PCR, and TCRdb's table has in-frame clones only and misses some. Counted here are roughly 68,000 clones, approximately 90% occurring once; the ten biggest clones make up 10%.

The rearrangement joins TRBV15 to TRBJ2-5; weak D call: TRBD2 (6 bases). The specimen sequenced was PBMCs or T cells enriched from blood (not recorded which). This clonotype was sampled from a woman aged 40 to 55 who had recovered from COVID-19. CDR3 nucleotides: TGTGCCACCAGCCCCTCGGGGGACCAAGAGACCCAGTACTTC. It specifies CATSPSGDQETQYF.